These T cell receptor beta chains were read from a single sample in a study of blood T cell repertoires in COVID-19. Data came from immunoSEQ multiplex PCR; TCRdb stores just in-frame clones and leaves some out. Seen here are 200,000 to 250,000 clones, roughly 80% observed once, and the top ten hold about 9%. Sequencing was done on a sample of peripheral blood. The receptors were gathered from a man aged 80 or over with acute or convalescent COVID-19. Each CDR3 is given with its conserved first and last residue. Fields, in order: clone size, D gene, J gene, V gene, CDR3 DNA, CDR3 protein. A D gene is named only where the DNA matches it firmly. Only some rows state a clone size, as once, few, many or a class for expanded clones.

NA,NA,TRBJ2-7,TRBV30,TGTGCCTGGAGTGCCCTAGGATCTAGCGATTCCTACGAGCAGTACTTC,CAWSALGSSDSYEQYF
few,TRBD1,TRBJ2-5,TRBV3-1/TRBV3-2,TGTGCCAGCAGCCTCCGCCGACCGGGACAGTGGAAAGAGACCCAGTACTTC,CASSLRRPGQWKETQYF
few,TRBD2,TRBJ2-3,TRBV14,TGTGCCAGCAGCCAAGGATACGGGCGGGAGGGCCGCGGCACAGATACGCAGTATTTT,CASSQGYGREGRGTDTQYF
few,NA,TRBJ1-6,TRBV5-4,TGTGCCAGCAGAGTGGACAGCCTCTCCTATAATTCACCCCTCCACTTT,CASRVDSLSYNSPLHF
NA,NA,TRBJ2-7,TRBV6-2/TRBV6-3,TGTGCCAGCAGTTACCCACTCCGGGAGAGAGGCTACGAGCAGTACTTC,CASSYPLRERGYEQYF
NA,NA,TRBJ2-5,TRBV29-1,TGCAGCGTTGAACGGACAACGGGGACCCAGTACTTC,CSVERTTGTQYF
NA,NA,TRBJ2-7,TRBV25-1,TGTGCCAGCAGTGGGTCGGGATCCCTCAGGGAGCAGTACTTC,CASSGSGSLREQYF
NA,TRBD1,TRBJ2-1,TRBV10-1,TGCGCCAGCAGTCATGACAGGGGGGTTTCGAATGAGCAGTTCTTC,CASSHDRGVSNEQFF
NA,NA,TRBJ2-2,TRBV10-1,TGCGCCAGCTCAGCACAGGTCAGCGCGAACACCGGGGAGCTGTTTTTT,CASSAQVSANTGELFF
NA,NA,TRBJ1-1,TRBV19,TGTGCCAGTAGGTCGGGGGGGAAGAGAAGCACTGAAGCTTTCTTT,CASRSGGKRSTEAFF
NA,TRBD1,TRBJ1-3,TRBV19,TGTGCCAGTTCCCGGGACAGGGGCTCTGGAAACACCATATATTTT,CASSRDRGSGNTIYF